These 30 T cell receptor beta chains came from one sample sequenced in a study of T cell responses to AZD1222 COVID-19 vaccine. Data came from immunoSEQ multiplex PCR; TCRdb stores just in-frame clones and leaves some out. The sample includes under 300,000 clones, about 92% of them seen just once. Sequencing was performed on peripheral blood, taken on day 0 of AZD1222 vaccination. Receptors were obtained from an adult in good health.

The chain has TRBV7-8 and TRBJ1-2; D ambiguous. This CDR3 spans 13 amino acids. Germline values: CDR1 SGHVS, CDR2 FQNEAQ. Trimming removed 5 bases at V and 4 bases at J, with 11 bases between. The CDR3 is CASSLGTSYGYTF. In nucleotides, the CDR3 is TGTGCCAGCAGCCTGGGTACCTCCTATGGCTACACCTTC.

The chain couples TRBV4-2 to TRBJ1-5; D not resolved. This CDR3 spans 16 amino acids. Germline V gene data show CDR1 as LGHNA and CDR2 as YNFKEQ. Trimming took 0 bases from V and 0 from J, leaving 9 bases between them. The DNA of the CDR3 is TGTGCCAGCAGCCAAGACCCCGCTTATAGCAATCAGCCCCAGCATTTT. Its protein product is CASSQDPAYSNQPQHF.

The chain carries TRBV3-1 (or the pseudogene TRBV3-2) and TRBJ2-5; 10 positions match TRBD2. CDR1 and CDR2 (germline): LGHDT, YNNKEL (reference sequence). With 1 base clipped from V and 4 bases from J, the junction kept 9 bases outside the gene matches. This CDR3 spans 17 amino acids. CDR3 nucleotides: TGTGCCAGCAGCCAAGGCCGGACTAGCGGCCCTCCAGAGACCCAGTACTTC. Protein product: CASSQGRTSGPPETQYF.

This chain's CDR3 is CASSQDGTDREPQHF. CDR3 nucleotides: TGCGCCAGCAGCCAAGATGGGACCGACAGGGAGCCCCAGCATTTT. V is TRBV4-1 and J is TRBJ1-5, with 7 bases matching TRBD1. The germline CDR1 and CDR2 sequences are MGHRA and YSYEKL. Germline trimming cut 0 bases from V and 8 bases from J; bases unmatched to any gene: 7. The CDR3 length is 15 residues.

This clone came up once. The chain employs TRBV25-1 and TRBJ2-7; 9 bases agree with TRBD2. Germline V gene data show CDR1 as MGHDK and CDR2 as SYGVNS. The V and J ends lost 11 bases and 2 bases, in that order; junction bases with no gene match: 13. CDR3 size: 15 residues. The CDR3 spells CAQPRGASGAYEQYF. CDR3 nucleotide sequence: TGTGCCCAACCCAGAGGGGCTAGCGGGGCCTACGAGCAGTACTTC.

The J gene is TRBJ2-7, the V gene TRBV28; D unresolved. V lost 2 bases and J 6 bases, leaving 8 bases between the germline ends. Germline V lookup: CDR1 MDHEN, CDR2 SYDVKM. The CDR3 totals 12 residues. The CDR3: CASSLGVAEQYF. DNA for the CDR3: TGTGCCAGCAGTTTAGGGGTTGCCGAGCAGTACTTC.

This chain links TRBV7-8 with TRBJ2-5, with D possibly matching TRBD2 (7 bases). CDR1 is SGHVS and CDR2 is FQNEAQ in the germline V gene. V lost 5 bases to trimming and J lost 2 bases, with 15 bases between them. The CDR3 spans 15 residues. CDR3 sequence reads: CASSPLGGPQETQYF. In DNA form, the CDR3 reads TGTGCCAGCAGCCCCCTGGGGGGGCCTCAAGAGACCCAGTACTTC.

This clone was observed a single time. The gene calls are TRBV28 and TRBJ1-4; tentatively, D is TRBD1 (5 bases). Germline CDR1 is MDHEN and CDR2 is SYDVKM. CDR3 size: 14 residues. With 6 bases removed from V and 5 bases from J, the gap between germline ends came to 13 bases. As DNA, the CDR3 is TGTGCCAGCAGGCGGGACTCCAGAAATGAAAAACTGTTTTTT. Translation gives CASRRDSRNEKLFF. The full variable domain, its missing parts supplied by reference TRBV28 and TRBJ1-4, is DVKVTQSSRYLVKRTGEKVFLECVQDMDHENMFWYRQDPGLGLRLIYFSYDVKMKEKGDIPEGYSVSREKKERFSLILESASTNQTSMYLCASRRDSRNEKLFFGSGTQLSVL.

The rearrangement uses TRBV19 and TRBJ1-6; no clear D. CDR3 length: 17 amino acids. Looked up from germline, CDR1 is LNHDA and CDR2 is SQIVND (reference sequence). The V end was cut by 4 bases, the J end by 1 base, with 14 bases between. CDR3 DNA sequence: TGTGCCAGTAGTAAGGGAACCCCGCAGTCCTATAATTCACCCCTCCACTTT. It yields the protein CASSKGTPQSYNSPLHF.

The chain combines TRBV3-1 (or the pseudogene TRBV3-2) with TRBJ2-7, with 7 bases lining up with TRBD1. From germline, CDR1 is LGHDT and CDR2 YNNKEL (reference sequence). V trimming: 0 bases; J trimming: 3 bases; junction bases outside the gene matches: 8. The length of the CDR3 is 16 residues. CDR3 region: CASSQDGRGQLYEQYF. For the CDR3, the DNA is TGTGCCAGCAGCCAAGATGGAAGGGGACAGCTCTACGAGCAGTACTTC.

The genes are TRBV19 and TRBJ1-5, with D uncertain. With 3 bases removed from V and 2 bases from J, the gap between germline ends came to 5 bases. The CDR3 spans 13 residues. Germline V gives CDR1 LNHDA, CDR2 SQIVND (reference sequence). The CDR3 protein is CASSILGNQPQHF. The CDR3 coding sequence is TGTGCCAGTAGTATCCTGGGCAATCAGCCCCAGCATTTT.

The chain has TRBV15 and TRBJ2-7, with D uncertain. V lost 5 bases and J 1 base, leaving 12 bases between the germline ends. There are 14 residues in the CDR3. The germline CDR1 and CDR2 sequences are LNHNV and YYDKDF (reference sequence). The chain's CDR3 is CATSPPYGSYEQYF. The CDR3 DNA reads as TGTGCCACCAGCCCCCCCTACGGTTCCTACGAGCAGTACTTC.

The chain recombines TRBV5-1 with TRBJ1-6; the D is unclear. In germline, CDR1 is SGHRS, CDR2 YFSETQ. There are 17 residues in the CDR3. Trimming took 1 base from V and 0 from J, leaving 11 bases between them. This CDR3 is CASSLRQLSSYNSPLHF. The CDR3 coding sequence is TGCGCCAGCAGCTTGCGCCAGCTGAGCTCCTATAATTCACCCCTCCACTTT.

The chain recombines TRBV5-5 with TRBJ2-5; tentatively, D is TRBD1 or TRBD2 (5 bases each). The CDR3 contains 15 residues. Trimming stripped 0 bases from V and 6 bases from J, with 15 bases between. Germline CDR1 is SGHKS and CDR2 is YYEKEE (reference sequence). CDR3 coding DNA: TGTGCCAGCAGCTTGGTGGGACCCCCTAGGCAGACCCAGTACTTC. Its protein product is CASSLVGPPRQTQYF.

This CDR3 reads CASSLQPRAVYGYTF. DNA for the CDR3: TGTGCCAGCAGTTTACAGCCCAGGGCCGTCTATGGCTACACCTTC. The V call is TRBV27, the J call TRBJ1-2, with D maybe TRBD1 (5 bases). There are 15 residues in the CDR3. The V gene's germline CDR1 is MNHEY and CDR2 SMNVEV (reference sequence). V lost 2 bases and J 4 bases, leaving 14 bases between the germline ends.

The CDR3 coding sequence is TGTGCCAGCAGCGGGGGCTTGGGGACCGGGGAGCTGTTTTTT. Its protein is CASSGGLGTGELFF. This chain links TRBV13 with TRBJ2-2, with D perhaps matching TRBD1 (6 bases). V dropped 5 bases and J dropped 5 bases, with 12 bases sitting between them. Germline loops: CDR1 PRHDT, CDR2 FYEKMQ (reference sequence). This CDR3 spans 14 amino acids.

The rearrangement links TRBV5-1 to TRBJ1-1; no definite D call. The V gene's germline CDR1 is SGHRS and CDR2 YFSETQ. Trimming pared 7 bases from V and 2 bases from J, leaving 21 bases between. This CDR3 has 16 residues. This CDR3 is CASAKREESGNTEAFF. In nucleotides, the CDR3 is TGCGCCAGCGCCAAGAGGGAGGAAAGTGGAAACACTGAAGCTTTCTTT.

CDR3 in DNA: TGTGCCAGCAGCTTGGGTTATGTCGGGACAGCCCTCTCCTACAATGAGCAGTTCTTC. As protein: CASSLGYVGTALSYNEQFF. The rearrangement joins TRBV5-4 to TRBJ2-1; 7 positions agree with TRBD1. The CDR3 sequence is 19 residues long. J was trimmed by 0 bases and V by 0 bases; bases with no gene match: 12. CDR1 and CDR2 from the germline V gene are SGHNT and YYREEE (reference sequence).

This chain connects TRBV19 to TRBJ2-1, with TRBD2 matching 9 bases. This CDR3 spans 15 amino acids. Germline lookup yields CDR1 LNHDA and CDR2 SQIVND (reference sequence). V trimming: 2 bases; J trimming: 8 bases; junction bases outside the gene matches: 7. The CDR3 sequence: CASSIQLAGSYEQFF. CDR3 DNA sequence: TGTGCCAGTAGTATACAACTAGCGGGCTCCTATGAGCAGTTCTTC.

The chain links TRBV13 to TRBJ1-1; D not resolved. Trimming left V 1 base short and J 2 bases short, with 5 bases between. CDR3 length: 13 amino acids. Looked up from germline, CDR1 is PRHDT and CDR2 is FYEKMQ (reference sequence). DNA of the CDR3: TGTGCCAGCAGCTTAGTGGTTAACACTGAAGCTTTCTTT. This encodes CASSLVVNTEAFF.

The chain couples TRBV5-6 to TRBJ1-1; TRBD1 aligns across 12 bases. CDR3 size: 16 residues. The germline V gene has CDR1 SGHDT and CDR2 YYEEEE. V shed 4 bases and J 3 bases; nucleotides not matched to a gene: 7. Here the CDR3 DNA reads TGTGCCAGCAGCATCCGGGACAGGGGGCCGGACACTGAAGCTTTCTTT. Protein sequence: CASSIRDRGPDTEAFF. The whole variable domain, filled in from reference TRBV5-6 and TRBJ1-1, reads DAGVTQSPTHLIKTRGQQVTLRCSPKSGHDTVSWYQQALGQGPQFIFQYYEEEERQRGNFPDRFSGHQFPNYSSELNVNALLLGDSALYLCASSIRDRGPDTEAFFGQGTRLTVV.

In the case of this clone: At one of its ends the junction is not consistent with the germline gene, which may arise from a read error. The DNA of the CDR3 is TGTGCCAGCACTTACTGGGGACTAGCGGGGGGGGATGAGCAGTTCTTC. It yields the protein CASTYWGLAGGDEQFF. The chain combines TRBV6-5 with TRBJ2-1; 16 bases match TRBD2. Germline V gene sequence: CDR1 MNHEY, CDR2 SVGAGI. The CDR3 is 16 residues long.

J is TRBJ2-5 and V is TRBV18; possible D gene TRBD2, 5 bases. V gave up 3 bases and J gave up 1 base, with 6 bases separating them. Germline V gives CDR1 KGHSH, CDR2 LQKENI. The CDR3 is 13 residues long. The DNA for the CDR3 is TGTGCCAGCTCACCGGAGGCCCAAGAGACCCAGTACTTC. Translated, it gives CASSPEAQETQYF.

The V and J genes are TRBV20-1 and TRBJ2-7, with D possibly being TRBD1 (6 bases). The V and J ends lost 3 bases and 5 bases respectively, with 11 bases between them. The CDR3 spans 12 residues. Per the germline V gene, CDR1 is DFQATT and CDR2 is SNEGSKA (reference sequence). DNA of the CDR3: TGCAGTGCTAGTCGGACAGTCCACGAGCAGTACTTC. Translation: CSASRTVHEQYF.

The chain has TRBV7-3 and TRBJ1-1; 8 bases are shared with TRBD1. This CDR3 region has 12 residues. Germline loops: CDR1 SGHTA, CDR2 FQGTGA. V shed 6 bases, J shed 7 bases, and the junction held 4 bases outside the gene matches. CDR3 sequence reads: CASSYTGGEAFF. The CDR3 DNA follows: TGTGCCAGCAGTTATACAGGGGGTGAAGCTTTCTTT.

This chain links TRBV6-6 with TRBJ1-2, with D possibly TRBD1 on 6 matching bases. Germline CDR1 is MNHNY and CDR2 is SVGAGI (reference sequence). Trimming took off 2 bases at V and 6 bases at J, with 10 bases between the two ends. This CDR3 spans 13 amino acids. The CDR3 DNA sequence: TGTGCCAGCAGTTACCCAGGGGAGGATGGCTACACCTTC. As protein: CASSYPGEDGYTF.

CDR3 DNA: TGTGCCAGCAGCTTAGATGGGGGCTCCTACGAGCAGTACTTC. This gives the protein CASSLDGGSYEQYF. The J gene is TRBJ2-7, the V gene TRBV11-3; D assignment may be TRBD1 or TRBD2 (5 bases each). V gave up 0 bases and J gave up 0 bases, with 6 bases separating them. Germline lookup yields CDR1 SGHNT and CDR2 YENEEA. The CDR3 has 14 residues.

The chain uses TRBV5-4 and TRBJ2-7, with unresolved D. CDR1 is SGHNT and CDR2 is YYREEE in the germline V gene (reference sequence). This CDR3 has 13 residues. V was shortened by 4 bases and J by 5 bases, with 13 bases between the two germline ends. Here the CDR3 reads CASSRAVADEQYF. In DNA, the CDR3 is TGTGCCAGCAGCCGGGCGGTGGCGGACGAGCAGTACTTC. The full variable domain, in which reference TRBV5-4 and TRBJ2-7 provide the parts outside the CDR3, is ETGVTQSPTHLIKTRGQQVTLRCSSQSGHNTVSWYQQALGQGPQFIFQYYREEENGRGNFPPRFSGLQFPNYSSELNVNALELDDSALYLCASSRAVADEQYFGPGTRLTVT.

The chain is built from TRBV7-3 and TRBJ1-1, with a possible D match to TRBD1 (5 bases). V was shortened by 2 bases and J by 2 bases, with 9 bases between the two germline ends. Germline CDR1 reads SGHTA; CDR2 reads FQGTGA. This CDR3 comprises 14 residues. CDR3 sequence reads: CASSLGAANTEAFF. DNA for the CDR3: TGTGCCAGCAGCTTAGGGGCAGCCAACACTGAAGCTTTCTTT.

This rearrangement joins TRBV13 to TRBJ2-7, with 7 bases matching TRBD1. Unmatched junction bases numbered 7, after V lost 3 bases and J lost 2 bases. Germline V lookup: CDR1 PRHDT, CDR2 FYEKMQ (reference sequence). This CDR3 is built from 15 residues. The CDR3: CASSFSLQGAYEQYF. The CDR3 nucleotides read TGTGCCAGCAGCTTCTCTTTGCAGGGGGCCTACGAGCAGTACTTC.